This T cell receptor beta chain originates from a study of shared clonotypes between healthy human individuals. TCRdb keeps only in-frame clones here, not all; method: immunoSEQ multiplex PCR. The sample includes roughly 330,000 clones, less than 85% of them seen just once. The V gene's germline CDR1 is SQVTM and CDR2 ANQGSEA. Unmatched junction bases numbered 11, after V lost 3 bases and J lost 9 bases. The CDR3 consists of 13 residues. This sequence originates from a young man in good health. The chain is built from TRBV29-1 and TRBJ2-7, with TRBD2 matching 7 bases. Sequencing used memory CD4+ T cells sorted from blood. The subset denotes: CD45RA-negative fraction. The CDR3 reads CSVDEGGNYLQYF. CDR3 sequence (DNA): TGCAGCGTTGATGAGGGAGGGAATTACCTGCAGTACTTC.